This record looks at one T cell receptor (beta chain) sequence and its context. Its target is not known. The germline V gene has CDR1 SGHVS and CDR2 FQNEAQ. The CDR3 loop spans 15 amino acids. Losses at the gene ends were 5 bases for V and 7 bases for J; bases not matched to a gene: 14. The data belong to a study of cytomegalovirus exposure and HLA in healthy donors. Study context: Within the Caucasian-associated ancestry cluster were roughly 81% of the roughly 400 genotyped donors. Study observations and caveats: Rarity characterized most TCR sequences, yet some public TCRs appeared in many donors. Associated with HLA alleles at 0.05 false discovery rate in a later analysis were over 15,000 TCR beta sequences. The authors listed 150 or so TCR beta chains as cytomegalovirus-associated.

PCR used 60 Vbeta primers and 13 Jbeta primers. The data were produced by immunoSEQ multiplex PCR, yet TCRdb's version contains in-frame clones alone and is incomplete. The sample records a few hundred thousand clones, about four fifths being singletons. The J gene is TRBJ2-7, the V gene TRBV7-8, with 7 positions matching TRBD1. The clonotype originates from a man in his thirties or forties in good health and CMV-seronegative. Sequencing was performed on PBMCs. DNA of the CDR3: TGTGCCAGCAGCGAAACTGGACAGGCCACAATAGAGCAGTACTTC. Translating gives CASSETGQATIEQYF.